This paragraph reports one T cell receptor (beta chain). This clonotype occurred many times. Its antigen is not yet known. No much larger clone is present one base from it, and per-base qualities are unavailable. V lost 6 bases and J lost 2 bases; the stretch between them is 17 bases long. Sequences DFQATT (CDR1) and SNEGSKA (CDR2) are obtained from the germline V gene (reference sequence). The CDR3 runs 14 residues from the cysteine to the phenylalanine. The entry retains the CDR3 DNA only, 42 bases that are in frame from base 1. Library prep was done by multiplex PCR. The reads were generated on an Illumina HiSeq 4000. iRepertoire HTBI primers and Arm-PCR amplification of CDR3 regions were used to construct TCR beta libraries. Before sequencing, the PCR products went through gel purification. Under the source paper's analysis protocol: Gene usage analysis of CDR3 amino acid clonotypes relied on the roughly 67 TRBV and 14 TRBJ segments identified across samples. COPE and FqMerger were used to merge the filtered high-quality paired reads into contigs. BLAST was used to align contigs to IMGT TRBV, TRBD and TRBJ reference genes, with CDR3 defined following IMGT. Any clonotype with a frequency above 0.1% was classified as a highly expanded clone. Shannon entropy served as the measure of repertoire diversity, while the Gini coefficient captured V-J evenness. A clonotype was considered public if more than one individual shared it. The public sequencing data were trimmed at Q25 with fastp and processed into clonotypes with MiXCR by TCRdb, which kept only in-frame beta chains. Under each unique CDR3 protein, matching rows form one entry showing the most common genes and DNA. Clone size and V and J calls follow TCRdb, not the original study. A total of approximately 400,000 distinct CDR3 sequences appear in this sample, around 15% of them only once. In total, the top ten clones hold 20% to 25% of the sample.

The data were obtained in a study of regulatory T cells in long-lasting Graves disease (dated by TCRdb to the early 2020s). Study-wide context: Newly diagnosed Graves' disease patients had taken antithyroid drugs for less than 3 months. Peripheral blood TCR sequencing and RNA sequencing compared persistent Graves' disease patients with newly diagnosed Graves' disease patients. The study was registered as a clinical trial and conducted in China. TCR sequencing covered some 13 persistent and some 20 newly diagnosed Graves' disease patients, some 35 samples in total.

The research as a whole found: The authors noted that the small sample size was a limitation that may lower accuracy. TRBV28, TRBJ1-2 and TRBJ2-5 were preferentially used in persistent disease, while TRBV20-1 and TRBJ2-1 were favored in newly diagnosed disease. Sequencing and analysis were restricted to the TCR beta chain. Compared with newly diagnosed patients, persistent Graves' disease patients had lower TCR Shannon entropy and fewer highly expanded clones, which suggests clonal expansion. Persistent patients shared more public clonotypes among themselves (around 2,800) than newly diagnosed patients did (approximately 870). Only peripheral blood was studied, because thyroid tissue, the primary lesion, was inaccessible.

According to the study, the label for this sample's time point signals: newly diagnosed GD, antithyroid drugs for less than 3 months. RNA was extracted from PBMCs in TRIzol for both TCR sequencing and RNA sequencing. Graves' disease was diagnosed according to American Thyroid Association guidelines. Recruitment of patients was carried out at an endocrinology department in Xi'an, China. From each patient, approximately 10 milliliters of peripheral blood was collected into an EDTA anticoagulant tube. Ficoll Paque Plus density gradient separation was used to isolate PBMCs, and no further T cell sorting was done. An Agilent 2100 Bioanalyzer and agarose gel were used to check RNA quality, while a NanoDrop 2000 measured RNA concentration.

This material consisted of peripheral blood mononuclear cells (PBMCs), taken at new diagnosis, from a patient treated with antithyroid drugs. The clonotype comes from a female donor with Graves disease. Recombination joined TRBV20-1 with TRBJ2-7, with the D gene not confidently named. In nucleotides, the sequence is TGCAGTGCCCTAGATAGACAAGGAACCTACGAGCAGTACTTC. It translates to CSALDRQGTYEQYF.